Reported below is one T cell receptor beta chain. Its target is unknown. This specimen comes from a study of blood T cells in healthy people across ages. Study-wide findings and caveats: In these data, TCR beta diversity tracked strongly with naive T cell percentage.

Combining a sample-barcoded 5' primer with a J-beta primer mix, a second PCR ran for about 7 to 11 cycles. TCRdb passed the 5' RACE reads through MiXCR, listing each CDR3 protein once. The top ten hold less than 9.5% of the sample, which has about 1,800,000 distinct CDR3 sequences, about 30% seen once. CDR1 is MNHNY and CDR2 is SVGAGI in the germline V gene (reference sequence). The CDR3 contains 15 residues. V lost 5 bases to trimming and J lost 7 bases; unmatched junction nucleotides: 12. Sequences were obtained from blood. J is TRBJ1-1 and V is TRBV6-6; 8 nucleotides match TRBD1. The receptor comes from a woman aged 30 to 39 in good health. In DNA, the CDR3 is TGTGCCAGCAGTCCCCAAAGTCAGGGGGCTCGTGAAGCTTTCTTT. It specifies CASSPQSQGAREAFF.